The clone carrying this T cell receptor (beta chain) was seen just once. Roughly 0.45 to 1 ug RNA was reverse transcribed with random hexamers. The authors amplified TCR beta CDR3 across 54 Vbeta and 13 Jbeta using immunoSEQ multiplex PCR. TCRdb ran MiXCR on the immunoSEQ multiplex PCR reads and lists one entry per CDR3 protein. The table records 120,000 or so distinct CDR3 sequences, more than 85% of them present only once. The sample originates from a study of CD8 T cells in Susac syndrome. V lost 5 bases, J lost 10 bases, and 9 bases stayed unmatched. The CDR3 spans 13 residues. Germline V gives CDR1 MNHEY, CDR2 SVGAGI. Blood CD8+ and CD4+ T cells underwent high-throughput TCR beta sequencing. It was treatment-naive patients with stable or active relapsing-remitting disease who made up the multiple sclerosis controls.

The sequence was obtained from a human donor with multiple sclerosis. Sequenced input: CD4+ T cells from PBMCs. V gene TRBV6-5 combines with J gene TRBJ1-2, with 8 nucleotides matching TRBD1. The CDR3 DNA sequence: TGTGCCAGCAGTCCCGGGACAGGTAGAAACTACACCTTC. Translation gives CASSPGTGRNYTF.